This TCR beta chain was recovered during a study of T cell repertoires in cytomegalovirus infection. Study-level information: It can be stated that public TCR beta signatures indicated CMV infection as well as a matching HLA type.

CDR3 length: 15 amino acids. V lost 6 bases and J lost 2; bases outside the gene matches: 4. Germline V gives CDR1 MNHNS, CDR2 SASEGT. At least ten counts were recorded for this clonotype. TCRdb re-derived calls from the reads in MiXCR, one entry per CDR3 protein. The table shows around 440,000 distinct CDR3 sequences, with 11% occurring only once. The specimen was PBMCs. The chain combines TRBV6-1 with TRBJ2-6, with 7 bases lining up with TRBD1. The TCR comes from a human donor in good health (CMV status not recorded). Some clones in this sample may be carry-over from other donors' samples. CDR3 amino acids: CASSDTGAGANVLTF. Written as DNA, the CDR3 is TGTGCCAGCAGCGACACAGGGGCTGGGGCCAACGTCCTGACTTTC.